This T cell receptor beta chain was retrieved from a study of glioma-infiltrating T cells after dendritic cell vaccination. Measured with immunoSEQ multiplex PCR; TCRdb has only the in-frame clones, and not every one. The table includes about 92,000 clones, approximately 84% detected once. The receptor comes from a human donor with glioblastoma. The sample in question was blood, obtained before dendritic cell vaccination.

The CDR3 protein is CASSLFQGISYEQYF. CDR3 nucleotide sequence: TGTGCCAGCAGCTTATTCCAGGGGATTTCCTACGAGCAGTACTTC. The chain links TRBV7-8 to TRBJ2-7, with D tentatively TRBD1 (6 bases). The CDR3 has 15 residues. V shed 2 bases and J shed 1 base, with 12 bases lying between them. The germline gives CDR1 SGHVS, CDR2 FQNEAQ. Variable domain in full (rest from reference TRBV7-8 and TRBJ2-7): GAGVSQSPRYKVAKRGQDVALRCDPISGHVSLFWYQQALGQGPEFLTYFQNEAQLDKSGLPSDRFFAERPEGSVSTLKIQRTQQEDSAVYLCASSLFQGISYEQYFGPGTRLTVT.